This entry lists 6 T cell receptor beta chains sequenced from one sample in a study of blood T cell repertoires in COVID-19. Assay used: immunoSEQ multiplex PCR; TCRdb lists only in-frame clones, some missing. The table includes 40,000 to 55,000 clones, around 88% detected once. The specimen was peripheral blood. All receptors come from a human donor in a cohort sampled during active COVID-19.

V usage is TRBV18 and J usage is TRBJ2-7; D remains unclear. Germline V gene lookup returns CDR1 KGHSH and CDR2 LQKENI. This CDR3 has 12 amino acids. V lost 3 bases, J lost 5 bases, and 8 bases lay in between. The CDR3, as DNA: TGTGCCAGCTCACCCTCTACAGACGAGCAGTACTTC. Its translation: CASSPSTDEQYF. Using reference TRBV18 and TRBJ2-7 for the parts outside the CDR3, the full variable domain is NAGVMQNPRHLVRRRGQEARLRCSPMKGHSHVYWYRQLPEEGLKFMVYLQKENIIDESGMPKERFSAEFPKEGPSILRIQQVVRGDSAAYFCASSPSTDEQYFGPGTRLTVT.

The gene calls are TRBV15 and TRBJ1-2; 7 bases align to TRBD1. J was trimmed by 8 bases and V by 1 base; bases with no gene match: 10. The CDR3 is 15 residues long. Germline values: CDR1 LNHNV, CDR2 YYDKDF (reference sequence). The CDR3 sequence is CATSRAETGLGGYTF. DNA of the CDR3: TGTGCCACCAGCAGAGCCGAGACAGGGCTAGGAGGCTACACCTTC.

The chain links TRBV6-1 to TRBJ2-3; TRBD2 matches 10 bases. The V gene end was trimmed by 3 bases and the J gene end by 5 bases; junction bases not matched to a gene: 8. CDR3 length: 16 amino acids. Germline assignment: CDR1 MNHNS and CDR2 SASEGT. CDR3 coding DNA: TGTGCCAGCAGTGACCCCCTAGCGGGGGTTGAAGATACGCAGTATTTT. Its translation: CASSDPLAGVEDTQYF.

The chain uses TRBV19 and TRBJ2-4, with D possibly matching TRBD2 (5 bases). The CDR3 runs to 15 residues. Deletions cut 5 bases from V and 0 bases from J, with 11 bases between. Germline values: CDR1 LNHDA, CDR2 SQIVND (reference sequence). DNA for the CDR3: TGTGCCAGTAGTCGGGGTATTGGAGCCAAAAACATTCAGTACTTC. Protein: CASSRGIGAKNIQYF.

This rearrangement joins TRBV23-1 to TRBJ2-7; 10 positions agree with TRBD1. TRBV23-1 is filed as an ORF, its function uncertain. V trimming: 2 bases; J trimming: 4 bases; junction bases outside the gene matches: 5. This CDR3 is built from 15 residues. Written as DNA, the CDR3 is TGCGCCAGCAGTCAACCGACAGGGGGCTCTTACGAGCAGTACTTC. This translates into CASSQPTGGSYEQYF.

V and J are TRBV5-4 and TRBJ1-2, with a weak D call TRBD1 (6 bases). V was pared by 4 bases and J by 4 bases, with 23 bases between. This CDR3 comprises 17 residues. Germline-derived CDR1 and CDR2 are SGHNT and YYREEE (reference sequence). CDR3 region: CASSRGLDSLTSYGYTF. The CDR3 coding sequence is TGTGCCAGCAGCCGTGGACTGGACAGCCTTACTTCCTATGGCTACACCTTC.